What follows is one TCR beta chain and its context. Per the germline V gene, CDR1 is SGHTA and CDR2 is FQGTGA. CDR3 length equals 18 residues. V dropped 1 base and J dropped 5; count of bases not matched to a gene: 12. These data are taken from a study of T-cell memory formation after mild COVID-19. Via MiXCR, TCRdb re-called the 5' RACE reads, giving one row per CDR3 protein. Of about 270,000 distinct CDR3 sequences in the sample, roughly 16% were seen once. The sequenced sample was PBMCs or a T cell subset sorted from them (not recorded which). The genes are TRBV7-3 and TRBJ2-3; 10 bases are a match to TRBD2. The receptor was isolated from a man between 18 and 35 years old who had mild COVID-19 (a few samples of this study predate the infection). Cell type and time point are not known. The CDR3 here is CASSLRGISGGAKDTQYF. CDR3 nucleotide sequence: TGTGCCAGCAGCTTAAGGGGAATCAGCGGGGGGGCCAAAGATACGCAGTATTTT.